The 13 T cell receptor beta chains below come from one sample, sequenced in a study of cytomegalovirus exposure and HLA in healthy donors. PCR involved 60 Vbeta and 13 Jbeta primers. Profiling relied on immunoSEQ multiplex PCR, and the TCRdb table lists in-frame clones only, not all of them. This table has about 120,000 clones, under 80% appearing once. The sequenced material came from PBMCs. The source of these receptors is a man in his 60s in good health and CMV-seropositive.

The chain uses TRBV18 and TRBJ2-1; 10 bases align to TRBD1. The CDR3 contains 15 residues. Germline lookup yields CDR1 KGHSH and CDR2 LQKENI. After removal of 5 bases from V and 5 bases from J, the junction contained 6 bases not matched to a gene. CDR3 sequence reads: CASSSRQGANNEQFF. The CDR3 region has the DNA TGTGCCAGCTCATCCCGACAGGGGGCAAACAATGAGCAGTTCTTC.

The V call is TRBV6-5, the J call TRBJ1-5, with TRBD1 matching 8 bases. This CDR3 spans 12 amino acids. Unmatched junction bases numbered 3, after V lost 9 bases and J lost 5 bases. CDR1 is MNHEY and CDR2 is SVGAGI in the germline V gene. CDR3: CASRTGYQPQHF. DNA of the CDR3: TGTGCCAGTCGGACAGGGTATCAGCCCCAGCATTTT.

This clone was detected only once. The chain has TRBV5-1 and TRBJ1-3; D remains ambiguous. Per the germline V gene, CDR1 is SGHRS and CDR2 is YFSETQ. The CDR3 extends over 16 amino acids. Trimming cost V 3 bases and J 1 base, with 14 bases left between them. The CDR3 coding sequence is TGCGCCAGCAGCTCCTCCTTTGGAGCATCTGGAAACACCATATATTTT. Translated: CASSSSFGASGNTIYF.

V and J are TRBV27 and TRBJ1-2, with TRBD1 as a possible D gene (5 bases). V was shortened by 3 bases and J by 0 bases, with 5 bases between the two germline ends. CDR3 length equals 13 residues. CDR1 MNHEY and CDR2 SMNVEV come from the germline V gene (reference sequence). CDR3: CASSLTANYGYTF. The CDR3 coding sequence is TGTGCCAGCAGTTTGACAGCTAACTATGGCTACACCTTC.

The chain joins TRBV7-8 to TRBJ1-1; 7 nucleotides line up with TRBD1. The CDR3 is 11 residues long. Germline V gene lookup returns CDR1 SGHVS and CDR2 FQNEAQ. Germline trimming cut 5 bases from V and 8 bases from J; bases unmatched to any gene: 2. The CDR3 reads CASSQGQEAFF. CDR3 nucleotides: TGTGCCAGCAGCCAGGGACAGGAAGCTTTCTTT. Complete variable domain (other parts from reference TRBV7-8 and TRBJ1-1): GAGVSQSPRYKVAKRGQDVALRCDPISGHVSLFWYQQALGQGPEFLTYFQNEAQLDKSGLPSDRFFAERPEGSVSTLKIQRTQQEDSAVYLCASSQGQEAFFGQGTRLTVV.

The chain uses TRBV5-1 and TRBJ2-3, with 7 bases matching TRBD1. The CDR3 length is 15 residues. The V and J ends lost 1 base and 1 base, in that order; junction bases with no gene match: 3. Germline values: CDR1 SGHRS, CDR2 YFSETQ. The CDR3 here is CASSLYQGGTDTQYF. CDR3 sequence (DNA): TGCGCCAGCAGCTTGTACCAGGGGGGCACAGATACGCAGTATTTT.

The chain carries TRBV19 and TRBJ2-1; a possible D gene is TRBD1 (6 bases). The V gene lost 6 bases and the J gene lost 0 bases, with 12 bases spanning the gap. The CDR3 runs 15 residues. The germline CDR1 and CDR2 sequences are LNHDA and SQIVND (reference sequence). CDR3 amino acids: CASRPTGGSYNEQFF. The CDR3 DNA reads TGTGCCAGTAGACCGACAGGCGGCTCCTACAATGAGCAGTTCTTC.

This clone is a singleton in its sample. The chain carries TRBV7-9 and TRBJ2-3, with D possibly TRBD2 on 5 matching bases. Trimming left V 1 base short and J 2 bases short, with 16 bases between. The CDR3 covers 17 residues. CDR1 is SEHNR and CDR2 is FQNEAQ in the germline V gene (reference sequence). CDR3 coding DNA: TGTGCCAGCAGCTTAGACCCGAGAGGGCGGTCCACAGATACGCAGTATTTT. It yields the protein CASSLDPRGRSTDTQYF.

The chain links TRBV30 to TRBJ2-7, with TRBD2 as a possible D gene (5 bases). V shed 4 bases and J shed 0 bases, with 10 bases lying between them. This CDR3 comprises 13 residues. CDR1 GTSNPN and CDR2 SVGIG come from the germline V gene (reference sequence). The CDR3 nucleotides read TGTGCCTGGACGACTGGGAGCTCCTACGAGCAGTACTTC. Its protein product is CAWTTGSSYEQYF.

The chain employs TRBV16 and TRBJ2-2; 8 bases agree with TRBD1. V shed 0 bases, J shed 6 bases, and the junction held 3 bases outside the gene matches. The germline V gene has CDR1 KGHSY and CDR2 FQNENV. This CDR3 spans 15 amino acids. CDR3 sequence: CASSQSAGGPGELFF. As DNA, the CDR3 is TGTGCCAGCAGCCAATCGGCAGGGGGCCCCGGGGAGCTGTTTTTT.

The CDR3 loop reads CASSRGFSGTGGMATNEKLFF. CDR3 nucleotides: TGCGCCAGCAGCCGAGGGTTTTCCGGGACAGGGGGCATGGCGACTAATGAAAAACTGTTTTTT. The chain combines TRBV4-1 with TRBJ1-4, with 12 bases aligning to TRBD1. V shed 4 bases, J shed 2 bases, and the junction held 17 bases outside the gene matches. Germline V lookup: CDR1 MGHRA, CDR2 YSYEKL. CDR3 length: 21 amino acids.

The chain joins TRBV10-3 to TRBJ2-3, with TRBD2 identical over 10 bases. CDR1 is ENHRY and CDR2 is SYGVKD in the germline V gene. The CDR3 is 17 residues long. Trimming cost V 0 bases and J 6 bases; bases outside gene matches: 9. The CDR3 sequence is CAISESLASGRYDTQYF. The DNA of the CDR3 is TGTGCCATCAGTGAGTCGTTAGCTAGCGGGAGATACGATACGCAGTATTTT.

The DNA of the CDR3 is TGTGCCAGCAGCTCCCGACAGGGACGTAACACTGAAGCTTTCTTT. It codes for CASSSRQGRNTEAFF. The rearrangement uses TRBV5-4 and TRBJ1-1; the match to TRBD1 covers 7 bases. V shed 3 bases and J 2 bases; nucleotides not matched to a gene: 7. CDR3 length: 15 amino acids. CDR1 is SGHNT, CDR2 YYREEE, per germline (reference sequence).